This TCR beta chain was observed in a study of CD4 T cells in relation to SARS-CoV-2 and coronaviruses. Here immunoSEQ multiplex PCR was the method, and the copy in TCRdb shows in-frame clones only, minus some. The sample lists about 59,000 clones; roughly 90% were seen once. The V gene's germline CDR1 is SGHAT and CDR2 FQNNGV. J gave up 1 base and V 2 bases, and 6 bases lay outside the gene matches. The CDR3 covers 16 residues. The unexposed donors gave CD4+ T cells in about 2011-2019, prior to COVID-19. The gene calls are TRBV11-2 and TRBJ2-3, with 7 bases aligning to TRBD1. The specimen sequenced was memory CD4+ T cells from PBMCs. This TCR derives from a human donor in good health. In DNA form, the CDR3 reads TGTGCCAGCAGCTTACATTTTGGACAGGGCACAGATACGCAGTATTTT. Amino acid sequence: CASSLHFGQGTDTQYF.